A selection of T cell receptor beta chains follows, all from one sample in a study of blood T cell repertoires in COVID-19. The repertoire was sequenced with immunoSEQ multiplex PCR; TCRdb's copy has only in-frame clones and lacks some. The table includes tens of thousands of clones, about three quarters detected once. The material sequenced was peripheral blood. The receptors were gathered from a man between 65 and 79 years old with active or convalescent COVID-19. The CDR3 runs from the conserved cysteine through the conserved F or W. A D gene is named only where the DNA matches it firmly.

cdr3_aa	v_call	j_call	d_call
CAWGGGGEQFF	TRBV30	TRBJ2-1	NA
CASSKQGESSGDF	TRBV5-1	TRBJ2-7	TRBD1
CASSQDSRRQEAFF	TRBV4-1	TRBJ1-1	NA
CASAREGNTEAFF	TRBV28	TRBJ1-1	NA
CASSPRRGGEQFF	TRBV6-4	TRBJ2-1	TRBD2
CAWSLRLAGGEQYF	TRBV30	TRBJ2-7	TRBD2
CASSYSMGRGHLYEQYF	TRBV6-2/TRBV6-3	TRBJ2-7	NA
CASSPQGAGNTIYF	TRBV11-2	TRBJ1-3	TRBD1
CASRYTTNEKLFF	TRBV5-1	TRBJ1-4	NA
CASSPGGSDYGYTF	TRBV28	TRBJ1-2	TRBD1
CASSRIRQGGPSTEAFF	TRBV5-1	TRBJ1-1	TRBD1
CASRSTVNTEAFF	TRBV5-4	TRBJ1-1	NA
CASSLRTSGVRDTQYF	TRBV7-2	TRBJ2-3	TRBD2
CASSTDRVGSPLHF	TRBV7-9	TRBJ1-6	TRBD1
CATSRVGQGLGYTF	TRBV15	TRBJ1-2	NA
CASSPGGRRANYGYTF	TRBV5-4	TRBJ1-2	NA
CASSKAGAGANVLTF	TRBV5-8	TRBJ2-6	NA
CASSPAGASAYNSPLHF	TRBV5-5	TRBJ1-6	NA
CAISESEGYGYTF	TRBV10-3	TRBJ1-2	NA
CAISEASGGNQPQHF	TRBV10-3	TRBJ1-5	NA
CATSDLAGGSYNEQFF	TRBV24-1	TRBJ2-1	TRBD2
CASSVSFTDTQYF	TRBV28	TRBJ2-3	NA
CASSLAGGINEQFF	TRBV13	TRBJ2-1	TRBD2
CASSYRQGILSPLHF	TRBV6-5	TRBJ1-6	TRBD1
CASSLTDGHEKLFF	TRBV7-9	TRBJ1-4	NA
CASSRRGPEPAGELFF	TRBV5-4	TRBJ2-2	NA
CSVHPGHSNAEAFF	TRBV29-1	TRBJ1-1	NA
CASSLLGSGNTIYF	TRBV11-1	TRBJ1-3	NA
CASRTDRDLWTQYF	TRBV6-5	TRBJ2-5	TRBD1
CASSFRQGASTGELFF	TRBV9	TRBJ2-2	TRBD1
CASSQEAGMNTEAFF	TRBV3-1/TRBV3-2	TRBJ1-1	NA